What follows is one TCR beta chain and its context. No antigen is known for it. There are no base qualities to consult, and no much larger clone falls within one base. The data were taken from a study of OX40 agonist ivuxolimab in advanced cancers. Context from the whole study: Ivuxolimab, which targeted the costimulatory receptor OX40 (CD134), was an agonistic, fully human IgG2 monoclonal antibody. In the dose-escalation cohort, 70% to 90% of patients were male, and the mean age was 60 years with a range of roughly 20 to 79. Among the approximately 50 dose-escalation patients, 19 had hepatocellular carcinoma, roughly 15 melanoma, 9 renal cell carcinoma and 9 head and neck cancer. Partial responses occurred in three dose-escalation patients: two with cutaneous melanoma and one with hepatocellular carcinoma. Prior anti-PD-1, anti-PD-L1 or anti-CTLA-4 therapy was permitted, and 35% to 40% of dose-escalation patients had received checkpoint inhibitors. Intravenous ivuxolimab was administered to patients every 2 weeks at six dose levels: 0.01, 0.1, 0.3, 1.5, 3 and 10 mg/kg. The purpose of peripheral TCRbeta sequencing was to test whether ivuxolimab changed TCR sequence diversity and led to clonal T-cell expansion. The paper covers the monotherapy dose-escalation part of the phase I ivuxolimab trial, which included N ≈ 50 patients.

Patients with a history of autoimmune disease or receiving systemic immunosuppression were excluded from the trial. Peripheral blood for TCR sequencing was collected from all dose cohorts at baseline, on cycle 4 day 1, and on cycle 7 day 1. Samples came from an open-label, multicenter, first-in-human phase I dose-escalation trial of ivuxolimab. The trial enrolled adults with locally advanced or metastatic head and neck squamous cell, hepatocellular, melanoma or renal cell carcinoma. CD4+ and CD8+ T cells were sorted separately from peripheral blood before TCR sequencing. Trimming leaves V shorter by 2 bases and J shorter by 2 bases, with the junction holding 5 bases beyond the gene matches. Counted from cysteine to phenylalanine, this CDR3 has 16 amino acids. Only the CDR3 part of the read is kept: 48 bases, read in frame from the first base. CDR1 and CDR2, looked up from the germline V gene, are SGHTA and FQGTGA.

Here is what the overall study found, with its caveats: After ivuxolimab, expanded clones were on average more numerous among CD8+ T cells than among CD4+ T cells. At doses of 0.1 to 3.0 mg/kg, clonal expansion of both CD4+ and CD8+ T cells in blood was seen between baseline and week 6. Which antigens the clonally expanded peripheral T cells were specific for was not determined. In the 0.1-3.0 mg/kg groups, partial responders had among the lowest normalized peripheral clonal expansion, particularly in CD8+ T cells. Low levels of normalized T-cell clonal expansion were also seen in some nonresponding patients.

To sequence the TCRbeta CDR3 region, genomic DNA was isolated from the sorted cells. TCRbeta CDR3 regions were sequenced using the immunoSEQ Assay. Entries here come from immuneACCESS through TCRdb and include only in-frame sequences with V and J called. Some clones fail to appear in such tables; in the studies checked, an unresolved V gene covers under half of the shortfall, and the cause of the remainder is unknown. The sample records about 84,000 clones, around 84% of which are singletons. Roughly 2.5% of the sample rests with the top ten. This clonotype was sampled from an adult with an advanced solid tumor such as melanoma, head and neck, liver or kidney cancer. The sample consisted of CD4+ or CD8+ T cells sorted from blood, taken in a trial of the OX40 agonist ivuxolimab. The receptor chain draws on TRBV7-3 and TRBJ2-3; 9 of the junction bases match TRBD1. The nucleotide sequence reads TGTGCCAGCAGCTTAGCGACAGGGGGTGCCACAGATACGCAGTATTTT. Its translation reads: CASSLATGGATDTQYF.